This T cell receptor beta chain derives from a study of shared clonotypes between healthy human individuals. CDR3 size: 16 residues. CDR1 and CDR2 (germline): SGHRS, YFSETQ. After removal of 0 bases from V and 8 bases from J, the junction contained 9 bases not matched to a gene. Produced via immunoSEQ multiplex PCR; TCRdb's table is partial and in-frame only. The table shows about 490,000 clones, with around 79% occurring only once. The V call is TRBV5-1, the J call TRBJ2-1, with 9 bases fitting TRBD2. The receptor was derived from a woman aged 40 to 50 in good health. Some clones in this sample may be carry-over from other donors' samples. The sample was PBMCs. The CDR3 spells CASSLALAGPLDEQFF. The CDR3 coding sequence is TGCGCCAGCAGCTTGGCACTAGCGGGCCCCCTCGATGAGCAGTTCTTC.